Following are 3 T cell receptor beta chains from one sample sequenced in a study of CD8+CD57+ T cells in acquired aplastic anemia. It was genomic DNA that served as the template for profiling TCR beta VDJ and CDR3. A single record per CDR3 protein comes from TCRdb applying MiXCR to the reads. This table holds just over 450,000 distinct CDR3 sequences, around 32% found once. Patients picked for sequencing had shown CD8+CD57+ cell expansion detected by flow cytometry. Sequenced input: sorted CD4+, CD8+, or CD8+CD57+ T cells (not recorded which) from PBMCs. These receptors all stem from a human donor with aplastic anemia.

This clonotype was recorded only once. The chain uses TRBV24-1 and TRBJ2-2, with unresolved D. The V gene's germline CDR1 is KGHDR and CDR2 SFDVKD. Trimming cost V 7 bases and J 3 bases, with 5 bases left between them. CDR3 length equals 12 residues. CDR3 bases: TGTGCCACCAGAGACTACACCGGGGAGCTGTTTTTT. Its protein is CATRDYTGELFF.

The chain is built from TRBV21-1 and TRBJ2-7; the table's D call, TRBD2, was not checked against the DNA. TRBV21-1 is assigned pseudogene status. The length of the CDR3 is 19 residues. The CDR3 sequence: CASSNEGLAGDRGRFEQYF. The CDR3 DNA sequence: TGTGCCAGCAGCAACGAGGGACTAGCGGGAGACCGAGGGAGGTTCGAGCAGTACTTC.

This clonotype has just a few counts. The chain joins TRBV19 to TRBJ1-3, with 7 positions matching TRBD1. V was pared by 4 bases and J by 0 bases, with 9 bases of the junction left unmatched. Germline loops: CDR1 LNHDA, CDR2 SQIVND (reference sequence). The CDR3 extends over 17 amino acids. CDR3 residues: CASSRPGQRRSGNTIYF. The CDR3 DNA reads as TGTGCCAGTAGTAGGCCGGGACAGCGCCGCTCTGGAAACACCATATATTTT.